This entry is about one TCR beta chain. This clone's antigen is unknown. Per-base qualities were not stored, and no clone one base away is much larger. The sample belongs to a study of T cell repertoires in cytomegalovirus infection (dated by TCRdb to about 2019). At the level of the whole study: Peptide stimulations targeted recently identified HLA-C-restricted CMV epitopes, whose presentation resists viral immunomodulation, together with well-studied HLA-B-restricted epitopes. The HLA type of each donor mattered for the analysis, because public TCR beta signatures pointed to carriage of CMV infection along with the matching HLA type.

The sequencer listed for this sample is Illumina HiSeq 1500. TCRdb handled the public reads itself, with Q25 trimming in fastp and clone calling in MiXCR, and kept productive beta chains. Each entry is one CDR3 protein sequence, shown with its most common DNA and genes. The sample profile shows approximately 83,000 distinct CDR3 sequences; roughly a quarter of them were found once. Together, the top ten hold around 50% of the sample. Per the publication, the treatment or condition label means: in vitro stimulation with specific CMV peptide epitopes to enrich CMV-specific T cells. In the germline V gene, CDR1 corresponds to SNHLY and CDR2 to FYNNEI. The CDR3 holds 11 amino acids from the cysteine to the phenylalanine. Only CDR3 DNA is held: 33 bases, read in frame from base 1. Relative to germline, V is 7 bases shorter and J is 9 bases shorter, with 10 bases between their ends. The investigation overall reported the following: In both this cohort and an independent roughly 330-donor cohort, the cumulative frequency of public TCR beta family members distinguished carriers of CMV infection plus the relevant HLA type. The ex vivo response was dominated by HLA-C-restricted CMV-specific TCR beta clonotypes, and the single most frequent clonotype in two of eight donors was supplied by these HLA-C-restricted clonotypes.

This receptor chain uses TRBV2 and TRBJ2-1; the best D guess is TRBD2, with 5 bases matching. The sequence derives from a human donor in good health (CMV status not recorded). Some clones in this sample may be carry-over from other donors' samples. This specimen was CD8+ T cells from cultured PBMCs, taken from culture after CMV antigen stimulation. The CDR3 region reads CASTSSGEQFF. In nucleotide form, the sequence is TGTGCCAGCACTAGCTCGGGTGAGCAGTTCTTC.